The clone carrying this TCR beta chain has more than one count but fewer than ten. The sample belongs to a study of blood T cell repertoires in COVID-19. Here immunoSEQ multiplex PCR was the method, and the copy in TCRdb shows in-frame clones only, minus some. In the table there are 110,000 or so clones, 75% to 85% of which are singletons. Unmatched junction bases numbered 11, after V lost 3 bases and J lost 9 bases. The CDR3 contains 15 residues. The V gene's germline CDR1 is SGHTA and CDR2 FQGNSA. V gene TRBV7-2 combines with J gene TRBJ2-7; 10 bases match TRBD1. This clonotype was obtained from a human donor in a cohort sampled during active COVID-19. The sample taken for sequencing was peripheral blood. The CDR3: CASSFRDRGSFGQYF. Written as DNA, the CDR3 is TGTGCCAGCAGCTTTCGGGACAGGGGTTCTTTTGGGCAGTACTTC.